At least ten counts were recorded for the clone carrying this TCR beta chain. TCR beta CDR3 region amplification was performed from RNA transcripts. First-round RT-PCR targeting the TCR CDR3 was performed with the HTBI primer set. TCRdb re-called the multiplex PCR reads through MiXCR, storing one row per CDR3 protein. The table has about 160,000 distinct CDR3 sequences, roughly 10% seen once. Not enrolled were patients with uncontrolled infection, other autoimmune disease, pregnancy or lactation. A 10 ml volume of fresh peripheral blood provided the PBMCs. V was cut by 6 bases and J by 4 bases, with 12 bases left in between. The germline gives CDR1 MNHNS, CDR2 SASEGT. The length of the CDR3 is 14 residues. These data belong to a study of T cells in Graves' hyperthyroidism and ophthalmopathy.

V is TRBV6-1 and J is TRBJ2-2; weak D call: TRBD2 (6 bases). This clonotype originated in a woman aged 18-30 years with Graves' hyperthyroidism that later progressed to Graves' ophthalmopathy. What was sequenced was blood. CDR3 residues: CASRRTTTTGELFF. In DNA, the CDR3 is TGTGCCAGCAGGAGGACTACAACCACCGGGGAGCTGTTTTTT.